These 5 T cell receptor beta chains share one sample of origin, sequenced in a study of blood T cell repertoires in COVID-19. Produced via immunoSEQ multiplex PCR; TCRdb's table is partial and in-frame only. The profile shows around 250,000 clones, approximately 80% of them singletons. The material sequenced was peripheral blood. The receptors were sampled from a young man who had recovered from COVID-19.

The V gene is TRBV18, the J gene TRBJ1-5; D is unresolved. This CDR3 region has 15 residues. Germline V lookup: CDR1 KGHSH, CDR2 LQKENI. Trimming stripped 3 bases from V and 3 bases from J, with 12 bases between. The CDR3 sequence is CASSPPDIYNQPQHF. For the CDR3, the DNA is TGTGCCAGCTCACCTCCCGACATATACAATCAGCCCCAGCATTTT.

This clone was seen only once. The chain uses TRBV2 and TRBJ1-5, with D tentatively TRBD1 (5 bases). Per germline, CDR1 SNHLY and CDR2 FYNNEI. This CDR3 has 14 amino acids. The ends were cut back, 3 bases at V and 6 bases at J, with 12 bases in the middle. The CDR3 sequence is CASSEYQGLQPQHF. CDR3 coding DNA: TGTGCCAGCAGTGAGTACCAGGGCCTTCAGCCCCAGCATTTT.

This clone was picked up a small number of times. The gene calls are TRBV11-1 and TRBJ2-1, with D tentatively TRBD2 (6 bases). Per the germline V gene, CDR1 is SGHAT and CDR2 is FQDESV (reference sequence). Trimming cost V 5 bases and J 1 base, with 12 bases left between them. The CDR3 extends over 15 amino acids. The CDR3 region has the DNA TGTGCCAGCAGCCGAGACGGGGGTTCCTACAATGAGCAGTTCTTC. It encodes CASSRDGGSYNEQFF.

This clone was observed a few times. The chain employs TRBV2 and TRBJ1-5, with TRBD1 matching 9 bases. Germline trimming cut 4 bases from V and 4 bases from J; bases unmatched to any gene: 2. Germline CDR1 reads SNHLY; CDR2 reads FYNNEI. CDR3 length: 14 amino acids. CDR3 coding DNA: TGTGCCAGCAGTGGGACAGGGGAGAATCAGCCCCAGCATTTT. Encoded protein: CASSGTGENQPQHF. Full variable domain (remainder filled in from reference TRBV2 and TRBJ1-5): EPEVTQTPSHQVTQMGQEVILRCVPISNHLYFYWYRQILGQKVEFLVSFYNNEISEKSEIFDDQFSVERPDGSNFTLKIRSTKLEDSAMYFCASSGTGENQPQHFGDGTRLSIL.

As regards this clone: Other DNA sequences in the sample encode the same CDR3. The rearrangement links TRBV18 to TRBJ2-5, with D unresolved. Per germline, CDR1 KGHSH and CDR2 LQKENI. V was clipped by 0 bases and J by 1 base, with 3 bases between them. This CDR3 region has 13 residues. DNA of the CDR3: TGTGCCAGCTCACCACCCGTCCAAGAGACCCAGTACTTC. This sequence encodes CASSPPVQETQYF. Based on the CDR3 plus reference TRBV18 and TRBJ2-5, the full variable domain is NAGVMQNPRHLVRRRGQEARLRCSPMKGHSHVYWYRQLPEEGLKFMVYLQKENIIDESGMPKERFSAEFPKEGPSILRIQQVVRGDSAAYFCASSPPVQETQYFGPGTRLLVL.